This record looks at one TCR beta chain sequence and its context. This clone was seen a handful of times. This clone's antigen is unknown. There are no base qualities to consult, and no much larger clone falls within one base. These data originate in a study of Ad26.COV2.S vaccination and SARS-CoV-2 variants (dated by TCRdb to the early 2020s). Turning to the overall study: Donors in the vaccine arm were drawn from COV1001, a phase I-IIa trial of Ad26.COV2.S in healthy adults that was multicentre, randomized, double-blind and placebo-controlled. A total of approximately 30 samples were included in the TCR-sequenced set, comprising around 19 Ad26.COV2.S vaccine recipients, 5 placebo recipients and 8 SARS-CoV-2 convalescent individuals. TCRbeta repertoire sequencing served as the tool for gauging how specific and how broad the SARS-CoV-2-reactive T cell receptors were following Ad26.COV2.S vaccination. Trial participants were randomized into five groups of five, in which low-dose or high-dose Ad26.COV2.S was given once or twice, or placebo was given on both occasions. Ad26.COV2.S was administered intramuscularly at 5 x 10^10 or 1 x 10^11 viral particles, either as a single shot or as two shots given 56 days apart. Throughout the experiments and outcome assessment, investigators stayed blinded to trial group allocation. The research as a whole found: Vaccine and placebo recipients had comparable non-spike TCR breadth, which fits with the vaccine containing only spike. After vaccination, substantial breadth of spike-specific CD8+ and CD4+ T cell responses was reported. Spike-specific TCR breadth was higher in Ad26.COV2.S recipients than in placebo recipients (P = 0.0014). The authors noted that total T cell responses may have been underestimated by the TCR breadth and depth analyses. The study was not powered to compare responses between vaccine doses or regimens.

The immunoSEQ Assay was used to sequence TCRbeta CDR3 regions. After extraction, genomic DNA underwent amplification by bias-controlled multiplex PCR, followed by high-throughput sequencing. The authors processed their data as follows. Collapsing and filtering of sequences were performed to quantify the absolute abundance of each unique TCRbeta CDR3 region. T cell fraction was estimated by normalizing TCRbeta template counts to usable DNA, with usable DNA measured through amplification of reference genes found in all nucleated cells. Repertoire TCRs were annotated as SARS-CoV-2-specific by exact matching of V gene, CDR3 amino acid sequence and J gene to a known reactive TCR set. The reference SARS-CoV-2 TCR set was obtained from MIRA and was filtered for enrichment in COVID-19-positive ImmuneCODE repertoires, whereby public or cross-reactive TCRs were removed. Drawing on the MIRA antigens, annotated TCRs were analysed further at the level of specific ORF or position within ORF. Breadth was defined as annotated unique rearrangements over total unique productive rearrangements; depth was the summed frequency of those rearrangements. TCR breadth was compared between groups using two-sided Wilcoxon rank-sum tests. TCRdb retrieved this table from immuneACCESS and kept in-frame rearrangements only. Not all clones are present; in checked studies, unresolved V genes account for under half, and no reason is known for the remainder. That table is the source of V, J and clone size, and D and trimming were worked out from the DNA. The sample yields about 500,000 clones; 89% were counted once. The ten largest clones capture 1.5% to 2% of the sample.

The intended sense of this specimen's treatment or condition label: over 15 received Ad26.COV2.S at low or high dose, single or two shots; 5 received placebo; per-sample allocation not given. For vaccine and placebo recipients, repertoires were sequenced using samples collected on day 63 after the first injection. In Cohort 1b, roughly 25 adults aged 18-55 years were enrolled at a single site in Boston, USA, between 29 July and 7 August 2020. As a vaccine, Ad26.COV2.S was a replication-incompetent adenovirus type 26 vector that expressed a prefusion-stabilized SARS-CoV-2 spike protein derived from the original Wuhan strain. V was cut back by 0 bases and J by 0 bases, leaving a gap of 8 bases between them. Its CDR3 holds 15 amino acids, cysteine through phenylalanine. Only the CDR3 region is kept as DNA, spanning 45 bases read in frame from base 1. The germline V gene encodes CDR1 MNHEY and CDR2 SVGEGT.

The chain is encoded by TRBV6-2 or TRBV6-3 joined to TRBJ1-1; the best D guess is TRBD1, with 5 bases matching. The receptor's source is a person aged 18-60 years who received the Ad26.COV2.S COVID-19 vaccine or a placebo. The specimen comprised peripheral blood, sampled in a trial of Ad26.COV2.S vaccine versus placebo. The bases are TGTGCCAGCAGTTACTCTCTGGGGGTGAACACTGAAGCTTTCTTT. Its protein reads: CASSYSLGVNTEAFF.